This is a list of T cell receptor beta chains from one sample in a study of T cells in Graves' hyperthyroidism and ophthalmopathy. TCRdb reprocessed the multiplex PCR reads via MiXCR and lists one record per CDR3 protein. The sample lists a few hundred thousand distinct CDR3 sequences, around 17% occurring once. The sequenced material came from blood. The source of these receptors is a woman between 45 and 65 years old with Graves' hyperthyroidism. Each CDR3 is given with its conserved first and last residue. A D gene is named only where the DNA matches it firmly.

d_call	v_call	j_call	cdr3_aa
TRBD1	TRBV28	TRBJ2-2	CASSTPGQGNTGELFF
.	TRBV24-1	TRBJ2-5	CATSDHRQSSETQYF
TRBD1	TRBV28	TRBJ2-5	CASSTQGAHQETQYF
.	TRBV20-1	TRBJ2-1	CSAPRTVNNEQFF
TRBD2	TRBV20-1	TRBJ2-3	CSAKLAARDTQYF
.	TRBV29-1	TRBJ2-1	CSVGPGLNNEQFF
.	TRBV12-3/TRBV12-4	TRBJ2-1	CASRGGQTTLSYNEQFF
.	TRBV6-5	TRBJ2-2	CASSYLVGTGELFF
TRBD1	TRBV14	TRBJ1-2	CASSEGQTALGYGYTF
TRBD2	TRBV28	TRBJ2-7	CASSSGRTSGAYEQYF